This T cell receptor (beta chain) was profiled in a study of beta chain features in type 1 diabetes. Trimming shortened V by 1 base and J by 0 bases, and 6 bases separated the two germline ends. Per germline, CDR1 SGHVS and CDR2 FQNEAQ. This CDR3 has 14 amino acids. About this clone itself: What it recognizes is unknown.

Study outcomes and limitations: Over-representation of high TCR-expressing cells was a possible consequence of cDNA sequencing.

The sequenced template was cDNA made from the entire isolated RNA. TCRdb's copy holds only in-frame clones and misses some; the assay was immunoSEQ multiplex PCR. This table holds almost 350,000 clones, about 18% found once. CD4+ naive, central memory, regulatory and stem cell-like memory cells were sorted via CD45RO/CCR7/CD25/CD127/CD95/CD27. The genes are TRBV7-8 and TRBJ1-1; D possibly corresponds to TRBD1 (5 bases). The sequencing sample was made of naive CD4+ T cells from blood. This sequence was found in a woman under 30 in good health. The CDR3: CASSLVGVNTEAFF. The CDR3 nucleotides read TGTGCCAGCAGCTTAGTAGGGGTGAACACTGAAGCTTTCTTT. Full variable domain (outside the CDR3, taken from reference TRBV7-8 and TRBJ1-1): GAGVSQSPRYKVAKRGQDVALRCDPISGHVSLFWYQQALGQGPEFLTYFQNEAQLDKSGLPSDRFFAERPEGSVSTLKIQRTQQEDSAVYLCASSLVGVNTEAFFGQGTRLTVV.